The next 29 T cell receptor beta chains were all read from a single sample in a study of shared clonotypes between healthy human individuals. The naive CD8 population came from CD45RO-negative cells selected for CCR7, without terminally differentiated effector memory CD45RA+ cells. Libraries were prepared by immunoSEQ multiplex PCR; TCRdb keeps only in-frame clonotypes and omits some of them. This table has roughly 2 million clones, roughly 94% appearing once. The sequenced sample was naive CD8+ T cells sorted from blood. Every receptor here comes from a young man in good health.

This chain connects TRBV5-1 to TRBJ1-1; TRBD1 is a possible D gene (5 bases). Germline lookup yields CDR1 SGHRS and CDR2 YFSETQ. Trimming cost V 2 bases and J 4 bases, with 18 bases left between them. The CDR3 extends over 16 amino acids. As DNA, the CDR3 is TGCGCCAGCAGCTTTGGTATGGGGGAGGAGGGCACTGAAGCTTTCTTT. Translation gives CASSFGMGEEGTEAFF.

The J gene is TRBJ2-7, the V gene TRBV5-1; TRBD2 aligns across 10 bases. Germline CDR1 and CDR2: SGHRS and YFSETQ. The V segment lost 0 bases and the J segment 0 bases; nucleotides outside the gene matches: 9. This CDR3 is built from 18 residues. The CDR3 spells CASSLEPSGGYLSYEQYF. The CDR3 coding sequence is TGCGCCAGCAGCTTGGAACCTAGCGGGGGTTACCTCTCCTACGAGCAGTACTTC. The entire variable domain, with the rest obtained from reference TRBV5-1 and TRBJ2-7, is as follows: KAGVTQTPRYLIKTRGQQVTLSCSPISGHRSVSWYQQTPGQGLQFLFEYFSETQRNKGNFPGRFSGRQFSNSRSEMNVSTLELGDSALYLCASSLEPSGGYLSYEQYFGPGTRLTVT.

The gene calls are TRBV11-3 and TRBJ2-7; possible D gene TRBD1, 7 bases. Trimming took 5 bases from V and 0 from J, leaving 11 bases between them. CDR3 size: 14 residues. CDR1 and CDR2 (germline): SGHNT, YENEEA. CDR3 protein: CASSARDSSYEQYF. CDR3 coding DNA: TGTGCCAGCAGCGCGCGGGACAGCTCCTACGAGCAGTACTTC.

This clone was observed a handful of times. The V gene is TRBV19, the J gene TRBJ2-3, with D possibly matching TRBD2 (6 bases). CDR1 is LNHDA and CDR2 is SQIVND in the germline V gene (reference sequence). The CDR3 loop spans 13 amino acids. Deletions cut 5 bases from V and 5 bases from J, with 11 bases between. The CDR3, as DNA: TGTGCCAGTAGTTCTTTGGGAGGAGATACGCAGTATTTT. It is translated as CASSSLGGDTQYF.

The V and J genes are TRBV4-2 and TRBJ1-2; 12 positions agree with TRBD1. The trim removed 0 bases at V and 6 bases at J, leaving 5 bases unmatched. CDR1 is LGHNA and CDR2 is YNFKEQ in the germline V gene. The CDR3 covers 16 residues. The CDR3, as DNA: TGTGCCAGCAGCCAAGAGGAGGGACAGGGGGCGGATGGCTACACCTTC. This translates into CASSQEEGQGADGYTF.

V is TRBV15 and J is TRBJ2-7, with 7 bases aligning to TRBD2. With V trimmed by 1 base and J by 2 bases, 2 bases remained unmatched. In germline, CDR1 is LNHNV, CDR2 YYDKDF (reference sequence). The CDR3 has 14 amino acids. As DNA, the CDR3 is TGTGCCACCAGCAGAGCTCTAGCGGCCTACGAGCAGTACTTC. Protein sequence: CATSRALAAYEQYF.

The rearrangement uses TRBV5-6 and TRBJ2-3; D possibly matches TRBD1 or TRBD2 (6 bases each). This CDR3 has 15 amino acids. V was pared by 1 base and J by 1 base, with 10 bases between. Per germline, CDR1 SGHDT and CDR2 YYEEEE. In DNA form, the CDR3 reads TGTGCCAGCAGCTTGACGGGGGCGGGCACAGATACGCAGTATTTT. This codes for CASSLTGAGTDTQYF.

The chain joins TRBV7-6 to TRBJ2-5; 7 nucleotides line up with TRBD2. Germline lookup yields CDR1 SGHVS and CDR2 FNYEAQ. J gave up 7 bases and V 2 bases, and 16 bases lay outside the gene matches. This CDR3 has 17 amino acids. In DNA form, the CDR3 reads TGTGCCAGCAGCTTAAGTGCGGGAGTAGGCGGGAGTCGGACCCAGTACTTC. Translated, it gives CASSLSAGVGGSRTQYF.

The chain is built from TRBV29-1 and TRBJ1-1, with D possibly being TRBD1 (5 bases). Germline CDR1 reads SQVTM; CDR2 reads ANQGSEA. This CDR3 comprises 13 residues. Trimming removed 7 bases from V and 1 base from J, with 13 bases in between. The DNA of the CDR3 is TGCAGCGGGGACGGACCAGAGAACACTGAAGCTTTCTTT. Protein: CSGDGPENTEAFF.

CDR3 region: CASSIRTSGIYYEQYF. CDR3 nucleotide sequence: TGTGCCAGCAGCATTAGGACTAGCGGGATCTACTACGAGCAGTACTTC. This chain joins TRBV13 and TRBJ2-7; TRBD2 matches 12 bases. Unmatched junction bases numbered 8, after V lost 5 bases and J lost 3 bases. The CDR3 totals 16 residues. Germline V gene sequence: CDR1 PRHDT, CDR2 FYEKMQ (reference sequence).

A note on this clone: The same CDR3 also results from other DNA sequences found in this sample. This chain joins TRBV5-6 and TRBJ1-1; no clear D. Germline assignment: CDR1 SGHDT and CDR2 YYEEEE. Trimming took 3 bases from V and 3 from J, leaving 6 bases between them. CDR3 length: 12 residues. CDR3 nucleotide sequence: TGTGCCAGCAGCTGGGGAGACACTGAAGCTTTCTTT. It is translated as CASSWGDTEAFF.

This rearrangement joins TRBV15 to TRBJ1-1, with D possibly matching TRBD1 (6 bases). Germline values: CDR1 LNHNV, CDR2 YYDKDF (reference sequence). The V end was cut by 1 base, the J end by 0 bases, with 12 bases between. The CDR3 runs 16 residues. The CDR3 here is CATSRAPQGLNTEAFF. The CDR3 region has the DNA TGTGCCACCAGCAGAGCCCCACAGGGCCTGAACACTGAAGCTTTCTTT.

This clone has just a few counts. The genes are TRBV28 and TRBJ2-7, with D hard to call. Trimming took off 6 bases at V and 4 bases at J, with 10 bases between the two ends. CDR3 length: 12 amino acids. Germline V gene sequence: CDR1 MDHEN, CDR2 SYDVKM. The CDR3 DNA sequence: TGTGCCAGCAGCCTTGGGAAGTACGAGCAGTACTTC. Translating gives CASSLGKYEQYF. Based on the CDR3 plus reference TRBV28 and TRBJ2-7, the full variable domain is DVKVTQSSRYLVKRTGEKVFLECVQDMDHENMFWYRQDPGLGLRLIYFSYDVKMKEKGDIPEGYSVSREKKERFSLILESASTNQTSMYLCASSLGKYEQYFGPGTRLTVT.

The gene calls are TRBV28 and TRBJ2-3; the match to TRBD2 covers 8 bases. Trimming took 5 bases from V and 2 from J; bases not matched to a gene: 15. Germline CDR1 is MDHEN and CDR2 is SYDVKM. This CDR3 is 18 amino acids long. The CDR3 bases are TGTGCCAGCAGTGGCTTCGCGGGGGGCCTTTCGGTCACAGATACGCAGTATTTT. Amino acids: CASSGFAGGLSVTDTQYF.

The rearrangement joins TRBV5-5 to TRBJ2-7; D might be TRBD1 or TRBD2, each matching 5 bases. The germline gives CDR1 SGHKS, CDR2 YYEKEE (reference sequence). This CDR3 spans 14 amino acids. Trimming removed 0 bases from V and 3 bases from J, with 10 bases in between. The CDR3 sequence: CASSLAAGSYEQYF. DNA for the CDR3: TGTGCCAGCAGCTTGGCGGCAGGGAGCTACGAGCAGTACTTC.

The chain employs TRBV27 and TRBJ1-1, with D possibly being TRBD1 (6 bases). The CDR3 consists of 17 residues. Trimming took 2 bases from V and 1 from J, leaving 17 bases between them. The germline V gene encodes CDR1 MNHEY and CDR2 SMNVEV (reference sequence). CDR3 residues: CASSLPTGFQRNTEAFF. CDR3 DNA: TGTGCCAGCAGTTTACCGACAGGTTTTCAGCGGAACACTGAAGCTTTCTTT.

V and J are TRBV5-5 and TRBJ2-3, with 7 bases lining up with TRBD1. J gave up 6 bases and V 4 bases, and 5 bases lay outside the gene matches. The CDR3 is made up of 13 amino acids. Germline CDR1 reads SGHKS; CDR2 reads YYEKEE (reference sequence). The chain's CDR3 is CASSRDSRDTQYF. The CDR3 DNA is TGTGCCAGCAGCCGGGACAGTCGCGATACGCAGTATTTT. The variable domain in full, completed from reference TRBV5-5 and TRBJ2-3, reads DAGVTQSPTHLIKTRGQQVTLRCSPISGHKSVSWYQQVLGQGPQFIFQYYEKEERGRGNFPDRFSARQFPNYSSELNVNALLLGDSALYLCASSRDSRDTQYFGPGTRLTVL.

The chain is built from TRBV5-1 and TRBJ2-1; tentative D call: TRBD2 (6 bases). V dropped 4 bases and J dropped 6 bases, with 17 bases sitting between them. The CDR3 is 15 residues long. Germline-derived CDR1 and CDR2 are SGHRS and YFSETQ. CDR3 sequence: CASSLWAEGGNEQFF. The CDR3 DNA is TGCGCCAGCAGCCTGTGGGCGGAGGGCGGCAATGAGCAGTTCTTC.

The table lists this clone with a few counts. This sequence joins TRBV30 and TRBJ2-5, with D perhaps assigned TRBD1 or TRBD2 (5 bases each). Per the germline V gene, CDR1 is GTSNPN and CDR2 is SVGIG (reference sequence). CDR3 length: 15 amino acids. V lost 3 bases, J lost 2 bases, and 16 bases lay in between. For the CDR3, the DNA is TGTGCCTGGAGCTCCTACGGGACCCTACAAGAGACCCAGTACTTC. This encodes CAWSSYGTLQETQYF.

V and J are TRBV9 and TRBJ2-7; D perhaps matches TRBD2 (6 bases). V was cut by 4 bases and J by 3 bases, with 14 bases left in between. Germline CDR1 SGDLS, CDR2 YYNGEE. This CDR3 spans 14 amino acids. The CDR3 loop reads CASSPNDGGYEQYF. The CDR3 nucleotides are TGTGCCAGCAGCCCTAATGACGGGGGCTACGAGCAGTACTTC. The full variable domain, with the rest looked up from reference TRBV9 and TRBJ2-7, is DSGVTQTPKHLITATGQRVTLRCSPRSGDLSVYWYQQSLDQGLQFLIQYYNGEERAKGNILERFSAQQFPDLHSELNLSSLELGDSALYFCASSPNDGGYEQYFGPGTRLTVT.

About this clone: Other nucleotide sequences in the sample specify the same CDR3. The V and J genes are TRBV4-1 and TRBJ2-3, with D maybe TRBD2 (5 bases). CDR3 size: 13 residues. Looked up from germline, CDR1 is MGHRA and CDR2 is YSYEKL. V lost 1 base and J 3 bases, leaving 5 bases between the germline ends. The DNA for the CDR3 is TGCGCCAGCAGCCAAGCGGGGACAGATACGCAGTATTTT. Translation: CASSQAGTDTQYF.

The rearrangement uses TRBV14 and TRBJ1-6; D ambiguous. The CDR3 is 15 residues long. V shed 1 base and J shed 10 bases, with 14 bases lying between them. Germline lookup yields CDR1 SGHDN and CDR2 FVKESK. This CDR3 is CASSQAGLMDSPLHF. The CDR3 region has the DNA TGTGCCAGCAGCCAAGCCGGACTAATGGACTCACCCCTCCACTTT.

The V and J genes are TRBV6-1 and TRBJ1-1; the D is unclear. Per the germline V gene, CDR1 is MNHNS and CDR2 is SASEGT. The CDR3 runs 13 residues. V lost 3 bases to trimming and J lost 1 base, with 6 bases between them. DNA for the CDR3: TGTGCCAGCAGTGACGGGCAGAACACTGAAGCTTTCTTT. This sequence encodes CASSDGQNTEAFF.

Turning to this clone: Different DNA sequences within this sample yield the same CDR3. This chain links TRBV2 with TRBJ2-7, with D perhaps TRBD2 (5 bases). V was clipped by 0 bases and J by 2 bases, with 5 bases between them. From germline, CDR1 is SNHLY and CDR2 FYNNEI. The CDR3 totals 13 residues. CDR3 nucleotides: TGTGCCAGCAGTGAAGCGAGGGCCTACGAGCAGTACTTC. Protein product: CASSEARAYEQYF.

V and J are TRBV6-6 and TRBJ2-7; 8 nucleotides line up with TRBD1. There are 14 residues in the CDR3. With V trimmed by 7 bases and J by 4 bases, 9 bases remained unmatched. CDR1 and CDR2 from the germline V gene are MNHNY and SVGAGI (reference sequence). The CDR3 spells CASKTQTGAYEQYF. The CDR3 DNA follows: TGTGCCAGCAAAACGCAGACAGGGGCATACGAGCAGTACTTC.

The chain joins TRBV19 to TRBJ1-1, with D hard to call. The CDR3 has 15 amino acids. Germline V gene data show CDR1 as LNHDA and CDR2 as SQIVND (reference sequence). The ends were cut back, 3 bases at V and 3 bases at J, with 14 bases in the middle. DNA of the CDR3: TGTGCCAGTAGTATCCGAGGGAGTTGGGACACTGAAGCTTTCTTT. It yields the protein CASSIRGSWDTEAFF.

V gene TRBV11-2 combines with J gene TRBJ2-7, with a possible D match to TRBD2 (6 bases). Germline lookup yields CDR1 SGHAT and CDR2 FQNNGV. The CDR3 covers 16 residues. V lost 3 bases to trimming and J lost 2 bases, with 17 bases between them. This CDR3 is CASSFSLGSGAYEQYF. In DNA, the CDR3 is TGTGCCAGCAGCTTCAGCTTAGGTTCGGGGGCCTACGAGCAGTACTTC.

The rearrangement links TRBV19 to TRBJ2-3; D may be TRBD2 (5 bases). The germline CDR1 and CDR2 sequences are LNHDA and SQIVND (reference sequence). This CDR3 has 15 residues. Trimming stripped 5 bases from V and 1 base from J, with 13 bases between. CDR3 sequence reads: CASSDPGYGTDTQYF. The CDR3 DNA sequence: TGTGCCAGTAGTGACCCGGGATACGGCACAGATACGCAGTATTTT.

The genes are TRBV10-3 and TRBJ2-1, with 10 bases fitting TRBD2. The J segment lost 5 bases and the V segment lost 4 bases, leaving 8 bases of the junction unmatched. The CDR3 runs to 16 residues. Looked up from germline, CDR1 is ENHRY and CDR2 is SYGVKD. The CDR3 coding sequence is TGTGCCATCAGTGTTCGACTAGCGGGTTATCACAATGAGCAGTTCTTC. Translation gives CAISVRLAGYHNEQFF.